This T cell receptor (beta chain) was found in a study of T-cell memory formation after mild COVID-19 (dated by TCRdb to 2020 to 2022). For context, the study as a whole: TCR sequence clusters from the two donors were largely donor specific. Longitudinal TCRalpha and TCRbeta repertoire sequencing tracked T-cell clones expanding and contracting after mild COVID-19 in two donors. The cohort was made up of two young adult volunteers, one female and one male, who were previously healthy.

The sample was run on an Illumina NovaSeq 6000. TCRalpha and TCRbeta cDNA libraries were built by 5'RACE with constant-segment primers, adding sample barcodes and unique molecular identifiers. Trizol reagent was used to extract RNA from every sample. Libraries were amplified in two PCR steps, with a second sample barcode and Illumina TruSeq adapters added in the second step. Libraries were sequenced on an Illumina NovaSeq with 2 x 150 bp paired-end reads. Concerning the study's data processing: The reads were demultiplexed and collapsed into UMI-guided consensus sequences using migec v1.2.7. Using mixcr v2.1.11, UMI consensuses were aligned to TRA and TRB V and J templates and then assembled into clonotypes. A clonotype was counted as expanded or contracted only if both edgeR and NoisET called the change significant, with noise models trained on biological replicates. For edgeR calls, a false discovery rate-adjusted p below 0.01 and a log2 fold-change threshold of 1 were applied. As an exploratory analysis of dynamics, PCA with hierarchical clustering was applied to max-normalized trajectories of the 1000 most abundant clonotypes. The CD4 or CD8 phenotype of responding clones was assigned using the separately sequenced CD4+ and CD8+ repertoires. TCRdb reanalyzed the raw reads on its own, using fastp at Q25 for trimming and MiXCR for clone calling, and kept in-frame beta chains. Here each entry gathers all rows of one CDR3 protein and keeps the most common genes and DNA. These V and J calls originate from TCRdb's pipeline instead of the authors' own analysis. The sample data list roughly 580,000 distinct CDR3 sequences, and about a sixth of these were observed just once. About 11% of the sample is held by the ten biggest clonotypes.

This clonotype was detected a few times. Its antigen is not yet known. No much larger clone is present one base from it, and per-base qualities are unavailable. For this chain, trimming is 1 base at the V end and 4 bases at the J end, and the number of junction bases without a gene match is 15. The germline V gene specifies SGHRS as CDR1 and YFSETQ as CDR2. The CDR3 runs 18 amino acids, cysteine and phenylalanine included. The sequence is cut down to CDR3 DNA, 54 bases in frame from base 1. Broader findings and caveats from the paper: Only a couple of mild cases were covered by the study, and larger cohorts that include severe cases with pre-infection samples were considered necessary. Some responding clones were detected in pre-infection memory, suggesting pre-existing cross-reactive memory T cells joined the SARS-CoV-2 response. SARS-CoV-2 specificity was not confirmed for the second-wave clones peaking on day 37. Balanced CD4/CD8 phenotypes were observed for clones contracting from day 15 to 85, whereas a bias towards CD4+ was observed for a second wave of clones expanding from day 15 to 37. Contracting CD4+ clones were located mainly in the CM and EM memory subsets, whereas CD8+ clones were found to be enriched in EMRA.

PBMCs were isolated by Ficoll-Paque density gradient centrifugation. The chain employs TRBV5-1 and TRBJ1-1; 8 nucleotides in the junction match TRBD1. The sequencing input was PBMCs or a T cell subset sorted from them (not recorded which). The sequence was collected from an adult woman who had mild COVID-19 (a few samples of this study predate the infection). The sample titles of this study are shuffled in the database, so cell type and time point are left out; the donor was told from shared clones. CDR3 region: CASSLRPRDRRGGTEAFF. The nucleotide sequence reads TGCGCCAGCAGCTTGCGGCCCCGGGACAGGCGAGGGGGCACTGAAGCTTTCTTT.